Presented here are 15 T cell receptor beta chains from one specimen sequenced in a study of identifying expanded T cells in peripheral blood. The repertoire was sequenced with immunoSEQ multiplex PCR; TCRdb's copy has only in-frame clones and lacks some. The table lists 85,000 to 90,000 clones, 75% to 90% of them singletons. Sequencing was carried out using blood. These receptors were obtained from a person between 18 and 75 years old in good health.

The chain carries TRBV5-1 and TRBJ2-2; the match to TRBD1 covers 10 bases. The CDR3 is made up of 15 amino acids. Unmatched junction bases numbered 2, after V lost 4 bases and J lost 2 bases. The germline CDR1 and CDR2 sequences are SGHRS and YFSETQ. CDR3 loop: CASSRQGANTGELFF. CDR3 nucleotides: TGCGCCAGCAGCCGACAGGGGGCTAACACCGGGGAGCTGTTTTTT.

In the case of this clone: Other nucleotide sequences in the sample specify the same CDR3. The rearrangement uses TRBV7-6 and TRBJ2-7; D remains unclear. The CDR3 is 13 amino acids. V dropped 2 bases and J dropped 4 bases, with 9 bases sitting between them. Germline V gene lookup returns CDR1 SGHVS and CDR2 FNYEAQ. Written as DNA, the CDR3 is TGTGCCAGCAGCTTATCTGGCCCATACGAGCAGTACTTC. Translating gives CASSLSGPYEQYF.

The J gene is TRBJ2-4, the V gene TRBV7-2; 9 bases match TRBD1. The trim removed 2 bases at V and 4 bases at J, leaving 3 bases unmatched. The V gene's germline CDR1 is SGHTA and CDR2 FQGNSA. The CDR3 is 15 amino acids. In DNA form, the CDR3 reads TGTGCCAGCAGCTTAAGGGACAGGGCAAAAAACATTCAGTACTTC. Its translation: CASSLRDRAKNIQYF.

The chain uses TRBV19 and TRBJ1-5, with 9 bases fitting TRBD1. The CDR3 is made up of 18 amino acids. Per the germline V gene, CDR1 is LNHDA and CDR2 is SQIVND (reference sequence). With 3 bases clipped from V and 3 bases from J, the junction kept 12 bases outside the gene matches. The chain's CDR3 is CASSIRQGDGLNNQPQHF. As DNA, the CDR3 is TGTGCCAGTAGTATTCGACAGGGGGACGGTCTTAACAATCAGCCCCAGCATTTT.

The chain couples TRBV7-3 to TRBJ2-2; D is ambiguous. Germline V gene data show CDR1 as SGHTA and CDR2 as FQGTGA. V lost 0 bases and J lost 7, with 0 bases in between. CDR3 length: 11 residues. CDR3 amino acids: CASSLTGELFF. The CDR3 DNA reads as TGTGCCAGCAGCTTAACCGGGGAGCTGTTTTTT.

The chain combines TRBV7-9 with TRBJ1-1, with 8 bases that match TRBD1. With V trimmed by 5 bases and J by 4 bases, 6 bases remained unmatched. The CDR3 contains 14 residues. CDR1 SEHNR and CDR2 FQNEAQ come from the germline V gene (reference sequence). The CDR3, as DNA: TGTGCCAGCAGCGTAACGACAGGGGCCACTGAAGCTTTCTTT. Amino acid sequence: CASSVTTGATEAFF.

With regard to this clone: Other DNA sequences in the same sample also yield this CDR3. The genes are TRBV27 and TRBJ1-1; D is unresolved. The CDR3 extends over 14 amino acids. V gave up 4 bases and J gave up 1 base, with 10 bases separating them. The germline gives CDR1 MNHEY, CDR2 SMNVEV (reference sequence). The CDR3 here is CASSSRWTNTEAFF. The DNA of the CDR3 is TGTGCCAGCAGTTCTAGGTGGACGAACACTGAAGCTTTCTTT.

The chain joins TRBV19 to TRBJ1-5; 8 bases map to TRBD1. The trim removed 3 bases at V and 6 bases at J, leaving 7 bases unmatched. The germline CDR1 and CDR2 sequences are LNHDA and SQIVND (reference sequence). This CDR3 has 15 amino acids. DNA of the CDR3: TGTGCCAGTAGTATCTACCGGGACAGGTTTCAGCCCCAGCATTTT. This encodes CASSIYRDRFQPQHF.

This clone has more than one count but fewer than ten. V is TRBV5-1 and J is TRBJ2-1; D perhaps matches TRBD1 (5 bases). The V end was cut by 0 bases, the J end by 1 base, with 17 bases between. Germline V gene lookup returns CDR1 SGHRS and CDR2 YFSETQ. The CDR3 extends over 18 amino acids. The CDR3 sequence: CASSLGRKTVSSYNEQFF. CDR3 DNA: TGCGCCAGCAGCTTGGGACGGAAGACAGTAAGTTCCTACAATGAGCAGTTCTTC.

This chain uses TRBV5-1 with TRBJ1-2, with D possibly TRBD1 on 6 matching bases. The CDR3 extends over 15 amino acids. Germline V lookup: CDR1 SGHRS, CDR2 YFSETQ. The V end was cut by 0 bases, the J end by 4 bases, with 13 bases between. In DNA form, the CDR3 reads TGCGCCAGCAGCTTGGACGGGGGCACCGGCTATGGCTACACCTTC. Encoded protein: CASSLDGGTGYGYTF.

The rearrangement joins TRBV5-5 to TRBJ2-5, with D hard to call. This CDR3 comprises 13 residues. Germline loops: CDR1 SGHKS, CDR2 YYEKEE (reference sequence). Trimming left V 0 bases short and J 5 bases short, with 8 bases between. The CDR3 DNA is TGTGCCAGCAGCTTGGTTTTTGGGGAGACCCAGTACTTC. Protein product: CASSLVFGETQYF.

The chain links TRBV27 to TRBJ2-1; tentative D call: TRBD2 (6 bases). This CDR3 spans 19 amino acids. The V end was cut by 5 bases, the J end by 13 bases, with 36 bases between. CDR1 is MNHEY, CDR2 SMNVEV, per germline (reference sequence). The CDR3 DNA sequence: TGTGCCAGCAGTACGGAGGGGCCTCTTTCGATTAATCCCTCTAAAAGCCAGTTCTTC. As protein: CASSTEGPLSINPSKSQFF.

This chain uses TRBV5-6 with TRBJ1-5, with a possible D match to TRBD1 (6 bases). The length of the CDR3 is 16 residues. The V end lost 4 bases, the J end lost 2 bases, and 16 bases lay between the germline ends. CDR1 SGHDT and CDR2 YYEEEE come from the germline V gene. CDR3 nucleotide sequence: TGTGCCAGCAGCCGGGGGGGGCCGAAAGGCAATCAGCCCCAGCATTTT. The encoded protein is CASSRGGPKGNQPQHF.

This clone was found once. The chain joins TRBV11-3 to TRBJ2-7, with 8 bases aligning to TRBD1. The V and J ends lost 4 bases and 3 bases, in that order; junction bases with no gene match: 8. CDR3 length: 15 residues. CDR1 and CDR2 from the germline V gene are SGHNT and YENEEA. The CDR3: CASSSRQGIFYEQYF. The CDR3 bases are TGTGCCAGCAGCTCTCGACAGGGGATTTTCTACGAGCAGTACTTC.

The rearrangement joins TRBV6-5 to TRBJ1-2, with D perhaps TRBD1 (6 bases). Looked up from germline, CDR1 is MNHEY and CDR2 is SVGAGI. This CDR3 region has 16 residues. V lost 2 bases and J lost 7, with 20 bases in between. DNA of the CDR3: TGTGCCAGCAGTTACGGGGGCCCGACGGTGAATAGTGGCTACACCTTC. Its translation: CASSYGGPTVNSGYTF.